Below, 27 T cell receptor beta chains from the same sample are listed, as sequenced in a study of T cells after somatic rescue of genetic block. TCRdb keeps only in-frame clones here, not all; method: immunoSEQ multiplex PCR. This table has tens of thousands of clones, approximately 90% appearing once. The specimen sequenced was peripheral blood mononuclear cells (PBMCs). These receptors were obtained from a man aged 40-55 years.

The CDR3 sequence is CASSPKRANTGELFF. The CDR3, as DNA: TGTGCCAGCAGCCCTAAGCGGGCGAACACCGGGGAGCTGTTTTTT. V gene TRBV6-1 combines with J gene TRBJ2-2; a weak D match, TRBD2 (6 bases). Germline V lookup: CDR1 MNHNS, CDR2 SASEGT. V lost 6 bases and J 0 bases, leaving 11 bases between the germline ends. The CDR3 length is 15 residues.

The V gene is TRBV7-2, the J gene TRBJ1-1; 7 nucleotides line up with TRBD1. CDR3 length: 14 amino acids. Trimming removed 3 bases from V and 0 bases from J; junction bases left unmatched: 1. Germline values: CDR1 SGHTA, CDR2 FQGNSA. CDR3 residues: CASSLGQMNTEAFF. The CDR3 DNA follows: TGTGCCAGCAGCTTGGGACAGATGAACACTGAAGCTTTCTTT.

This clone was picked up one time. The chain recombines TRBV14 with TRBJ2-6; unclear D gene. This CDR3 is built from 18 residues. Germline values: CDR1 SGHDN, CDR2 FVKESK. V was pared by 0 bases and J by 0 bases, with 12 bases between. The CDR3 spells CASSQDLGYFSGANVLTF. The CDR3 bases are TGTGCCAGCAGCCAAGATCTGGGGTACTTCTCTGGGGCCAACGTCCTGACTTTC. The full variable domain, completed using reference TRBV14 and TRBJ2-6, is EAGVTQFPSHSVIEKGQTVTLRCDPISGHDNLYWYRRVMGKEIKFLLHFVKESKQDESGMPNNRFLAERTGGTYSTLKVQPAELEDSGVYFCASSQDLGYFSGANVLTFGAGSRLTVL.

Here the CDR3 DNA reads TGTGCCAGCAGCGGGCGGACGGAGGATAATCCTGAAAAACTGTTTTTT. It encodes CASSGRTEDNPEKLFF. The chain uses TRBV5-6 and TRBJ1-4; no reliable D call. V lost 4 bases, J lost 7 bases, and 20 bases lay in between. Looked up from germline, CDR1 is SGHDT and CDR2 is YYEEEE. The CDR3 contains 16 residues.

The CDR3: CASSPMVRYEQYF. The CDR3 DNA follows: TGTGCCAGCAGCCCGATGGTCCGCTACGAGCAGTACTTC. The genes are TRBV4-2 and TRBJ2-7, with no clear D. The V end lost 4 bases, the J end lost 3 bases, and 10 bases lay between the germline ends. Germline CDR1 reads LGHNA; CDR2 reads YNFKEQ. There are 13 residues in the CDR3.

The V gene is TRBV7-3, the J gene TRBJ2-7; D may be TRBD2 (7 bases). This CDR3 spans 15 amino acids. Germline assignment: CDR1 SGHTA and CDR2 FQGTGA. The ends were cut back, 2 bases at V and 0 bases at J, with 11 bases in the middle. The CDR3 reads CASSLQGGGSYEQYF. CDR3 coding DNA: TGTGCCAGCAGCTTACAGGGAGGGGGCTCCTACGAGCAGTACTTC.

V gene TRBV5-1 combines with J gene TRBJ1-1; TRBD1 is a possible D gene (6 bases). Looked up from germline, CDR1 is SGHRS and CDR2 is YFSETQ. V lost 0 bases to trimming and J lost 4 bases, with 10 bases between them. The CDR3 has 14 residues. Here the CDR3 DNA reads TGCGCCAGCAGCTTGGAGTGGGGGGCCACTGAAGCTTTCTTT. The encoded protein is CASSLEWGATEAFF.

The DNA for the CDR3 is TGTGCCAGCAGCTTGGAAGGGACTCTGACCTACGAGCAGTACTTC. Translated: CASSLEGTLTYEQYF. V and J are TRBV5-6 and TRBJ2-7; maybe TRBD2 (6 bases). V lost 0 bases and J 2 bases, leaving 12 bases between the germline ends. This CDR3 is 15 amino acids long. Looked up from germline, CDR1 is SGHDT and CDR2 is YYEEEE.

The rearrangement uses TRBV19 and TRBJ2-3, with 14 positions matching TRBD2. Trimming removed 6 bases from V and 6 bases from J; junction bases left unmatched: 8. Germline values: CDR1 LNHDA, CDR2 SQIVND (reference sequence). CDR3 length: 16 amino acids. Written as DNA, the CDR3 is TGTGCCAGTAGACGGACTAGCGGGAGGAATCGCGATACGCAGTATTTT. Protein sequence: CASRRTSGRNRDTQYF. The whole variable domain, remainder taken from reference TRBV19 and TRBJ2-3, is DGGITQSPKYLFRKEGQNVTLSCEQNLNHDAMYWYRQDPGQGLRLIYYSQIVNDFQKGDIAEGYSVSREKKESFPLTVTSAQKNPTAFYLCASRRTSGRNRDTQYFGPGTRLTVL.

A single count supports this clone. The V and J genes are TRBV28 and TRBJ1-2; 8 bases fit TRBD1. J gave up 3 bases and V 6 bases, and 6 bases lay outside the gene matches. CDR1 and CDR2 (germline): MDHEN, SYDVKM. This CDR3 region has 14 residues. CDR3 sequence reads: CASSKPRGHYGYTF. In DNA form, the CDR3 reads TGTGCCAGCAGCAAACCCAGGGGGCACTATGGCTACACCTTC.

The chain combines TRBV7-8 with TRBJ2-2; the match to TRBD2 covers 9 bases. V gave up 5 bases and J gave up 4 bases; unmatched junction bases: 5. Germline CDR1 reads SGHVS; CDR2 reads FQNEAQ. The CDR3 is 15 residues long. CDR3 DNA sequence: TGTGCCAGCAGCGGGACTAGCATTGGCACCGGGGAGCTGTTTTTT. This translates into CASSGTSIGTGELFF.

The chain has TRBV28 and TRBJ1-1; tentatively, D is TRBD1 (6 bases). Between the trimmed V and J ends, which lost 2 bases and 8 bases, there was a span of 12 bases. Germline CDR1 MDHEN, CDR2 SYDVKM. The CDR3 is 13 residues long. In DNA, the CDR3 is TGTGCCAGCAGTTTACAAGCGGGACAAGAAGCTTTCTTT. Amino acids: CASSLQAGQEAFF.

The rearrangement uses TRBV4-1 and TRBJ2-7, with D maybe TRBD1 (6 bases). The germline V gene encodes CDR1 MGHRA and CDR2 YSYEKL. This CDR3 region has 18 residues. Trimming took 2 bases from V and 3 from J, leaving 23 bases between them. CDR3: CASSQHPEGQGTGYEQYF. The CDR3 DNA sequence: TGCGCCAGCAGCCAACACCCTGAGGGGCAGGGGACGGGCTACGAGCAGTACTTC.

The chain is built from TRBV5-1 and TRBJ1-2, with TRBD1 as a possible D gene (5 bases). The CDR3 is 19 amino acids. Trimming took off 4 bases at V and 2 bases at J, with 27 bases between the two ends. In germline, CDR1 is SGHRS, CDR2 YFSETQ. CDR3 in amino acids: CASSPWSAGLGGQNYGYTF. CDR3 sequence (DNA): TGCGCCAGCAGCCCCTGGAGCGCGGGACTGGGAGGGCAGAACTATGGCTACACCTTC.

The V and J genes are TRBV7-2 and TRBJ2-3; TRBD1 might be the D (6 bases). V was trimmed by 5 bases and J by 6 bases, leaving 21 bases between them. The CDR3 loop spans 16 amino acids. Germline loops: CDR1 SGHTA, CDR2 FQGNSA. In DNA form, the CDR3 reads TGTGCCAGCAGCATCACGGGACCCTGGGGGCCGGATACGCAGTATTTT. This sequence encodes CASSITGPWGPDTQYF. Drawing the rest from reference TRBV7-2 and TRBJ2-3, the complete variable domain is GAGVSQSPSNKVTEKGKDVELRCDPISGHTALYWYRQSLGQGLEFLIYFQGNSAPDKSGLPSDRFSAERTGGSVSTLTIQRTQQEDSAVYLCASSITGPWGPDTQYFGPGTRLTVL.

The gene calls are TRBV5-1 and TRBJ2-1; D perhaps matches TRBD2 (6 bases). CDR1 is SGHRS and CDR2 is YFSETQ in the germline V gene. The CDR3 sequence is 15 residues long. The germline V and J ends were trimmed by 4 bases and 0 bases, with 11 bases remaining between them. In nucleotides, the CDR3 is TGCGCCAGCAGCGCGGGGACTTTCTCCTACAATGAGCAGTTCTTC. Its translation is CASSAGTFSYNEQFF.

This chain connects TRBV10-3 to TRBJ2-5; 9 bases align to TRBD2. Trimming cost V 8 bases and J 2 bases; bases outside gene matches: 18. The CDR3 spans 18 residues. Per germline, CDR1 ENHRY and CDR2 SYGVKD. CDR3 coding DNA: TGTGCCATCGGGGCAGCACCCCCGTTCCTAGCGGGACAAGAGACCCAGTACTTC. It is translated as CAIGAAPPFLAGQETQYF.

The V gene is TRBV5-1, the J gene TRBJ2-5; 9 bases line up with TRBD1. This CDR3 spans 15 amino acids. The J segment lost 5 bases and the V segment lost 3 bases, leaving 8 bases of the junction unmatched. Germline V gene lookup returns CDR1 SGHRS and CDR2 YFSETQ. As DNA, the CDR3 is TGCGCCAGCAGCTCCTCCGGGACAGGGACCGAGACCCAGTACTTC. This sequence encodes CASSSSGTGTETQYF.

The chain uses TRBV10-3 and TRBJ2-7; D might be TRBD1 (5 bases). This CDR3 has 16 amino acids. Germline V gene data show CDR1 as ENHRY and CDR2 as SYGVKD. Trimming left V 0 bases short and J 2 bases short, with 14 bases between. DNA for the CDR3: TGTGCCATCAGTGAGTCCCGACTTGACAGCCCCTACGAGCAGTACTTC. This translates into CAISESRLDSPYEQYF.

The chain is built from TRBV6-5 and TRBJ2-7, with D possibly TRBD2 on 6 matching bases. CDR1 and CDR2 (germline): MNHEY, SVGAGI. The CDR3 is 15 amino acids. V dropped 6 bases and J dropped 7 bases, with 22 bases sitting between them. CDR3 region: CASSPVGGVAREQYF. The CDR3 DNA sequence: TGTGCCAGCAGCCCCGTCGGGGGAGTAGCGAGGGAGCAGTACTTC.

This clone appeared a few times. Here the CDR3 DNA reads TGTGCCAGCAGCCTTCCGGGACTAGGTTTTGACACCGGGGAGCTGTTTTTT. Translation: CASSLPGLGFDTGELFF. J is TRBJ2-2 and V is TRBV7-9; 8 nucleotides agree with TRBD2. Germline-derived CDR1 and CDR2 are SEHNR and FQNEAQ (reference sequence). With V trimmed by 5 bases and J by 3 bases, 11 bases remained unmatched. The CDR3 runs 17 residues.

The gene calls are TRBV5-1 and TRBJ1-1, with D perhaps matching TRBD1 (5 bases). The germline V gene encodes CDR1 SGHRS and CDR2 YFSETQ. CDR3 length equals 14 residues. Trimming removed 4 bases at V and 7 bases at J, with 17 bases between. Here the CDR3 reads CASSVSRGVSEAFF. The DNA for the CDR3 is TGCGCCAGCAGCGTCTCCCGGGGGGTGAGTGAAGCTTTCTTT.

This chain connects TRBV5-4 to TRBJ2-1, with 7 bases identical to TRBD1. V was pared by 2 bases and J by 8 bases, with 13 bases of the junction left unmatched. CDR3 size: 16 residues. CDR1 is SGHNT, CDR2 YYREEE, per germline (reference sequence). CDR3 loop: CASSFRPGGRLDEQFF. In nucleotides, the CDR3 is TGTGCCAGCAGCTTCCGGCCAGGGGGTCGTCTGGATGAGCAGTTCTTC.

The CDR3 protein is CASSQEAAGGAYEQYF. Here the CDR3 DNA reads TGCGCCAGCAGCCAAGAGGCGGCGGGAGGTGCCTACGAGCAGTACTTC. This sequence joins TRBV4-3 and TRBJ2-7, with 8 bases that match TRBD2. CDR1 is LGHNA, CDR2 YSLEER, per germline. The trim removed 0 bases at V and 2 bases at J, leaving 6 bases unmatched. The CDR3 covers 16 residues.

This clone occurred a few times. This rearrangement joins TRBV5-1 to TRBJ2-7; possible D gene TRBD2, 5 bases. The germline V gene encodes CDR1 SGHRS and CDR2 YFSETQ. The CDR3 is 15 residues long. Trimming took 4 bases from V and 0 from J, leaving 14 bases between them. The CDR3 DNA is TGCGCCAGCAGCCCGCCCGTAGGGAGCTCCTACGAGCAGTACTTC. Protein product: CASSPPVGSSYEQYF.

The chain uses TRBV5-6 and TRBJ2-3, with 12 bases that match TRBD2. Trimming removed 2 bases from V and 6 bases from J; junction bases left unmatched: 7. The CDR3 has 16 residues. Germline CDR1 SGHDT, CDR2 YYEEEE. Here the CDR3 reads CASSFQLAGGRDTQYF. The DNA of the CDR3 is TGTGCCAGCAGCTTCCAGCTAGCGGGGGGGCGTGATACGCAGTATTTT. The variable domain in full, completed from reference TRBV5-6 and TRBJ2-3, reads DAGVTQSPTHLIKTRGQQVTLRCSPKSGHDTVSWYQQALGQGPQFIFQYYEEEERQRGNFPDRFSGHQFPNYSSELNVNALLLGDSALYLCASSFQLAGGRDTQYFGPGTRLTVL.

The rearrangement uses TRBV15 and TRBJ1-2; the match to TRBD1 covers 9 bases. J gave up 8 bases and V 5 bases, and 6 bases lay outside the gene matches. CDR1 LNHNV and CDR2 YYDKDF come from the germline V gene (reference sequence). The CDR3 totals 13 residues. For the CDR3, the DNA is TGTGCCACCAGCTTAACAGGGGGCGACGGCTACACCTTC. This translates into CATSLTGGDGYTF.